The clone carrying this TCR beta chain was counted only a few times. The antigen remains undetermined. TCRdb reanalyzed the PCR reads via MiXCR. The sample contains about 17,000 clones, approximately 27% of which appear only once. This sample stems from a study of metastatic and nonmetastatic thyroid tumors. Study-level information: It was across blood and tumor or nodule tissue from malignant and benign thyroid patients that repertoires were compared. Study observations and caveats: The study reportedly found significantly higher TCR beta diversity in malignant thyroid tumors than benign nodules, in blood and tumor.

V shed 5 bases and J 3 bases; nucleotides not matched to a gene: 7. Germline-derived CDR1 and CDR2 are SGHRS and YFSETQ. The CDR3 is made up of 14 amino acids. Each patient went into thyroid surgery without having received any treatment. This chain joins TRBV5-1 and TRBJ1-2; 7 nucleotides line up with TRBD1. The sequencing sample was made of tumor tissue. The clonotype comes from a female donor with papillary thyroid cancer or a benign thyroid nodule (not recorded which). Some clones in this sample may be carry-over from other donors' samples. The CDR3 nucleotides are TGCGCCAGCAGAACAGGGGCGCGGGACTATGGCTACACCTTC. Its protein product is CASRTGARDYGYTF. The whole variable domain, remainder taken from reference TRBV5-1 and TRBJ1-2, is KAGVTQTPRYLIKTRGQQVTLSCSPISGHRSVSWYQQTPGQGLQFLFEYFSETQRNKGNFPGRFSGRQFSNSRSEMNVSTLELGDSALYLCASRTGARDYGYTFGSGTRLTVV.